This TCR beta chain was recorded in a study of T cell clonality in common variable immunodeficiency. Whole-study results and caveats: Reportedly, TCR beta sequences from common variable immunodeficiency showed fewer deletions and N-nucleotide insertions. Shared TCRbeta clones were fewer between CVID subjects than controls.

Generated by immunoSEQ multiplex PCR, the TCRdb table keeps only in-frame clones and is missing some. The repertoire consists of tens of thousands of clones, none detected only once. This clone has at least ten counts. As yet, its antigen is unknown. The CDR3 extends 3 residues past the end of the read, so its final part is completed from the germline J gene. With 3 bases clipped from V and 0 bases from J, the junction kept 6 bases outside the gene matches. The CDR3 runs to 16 residues. CDR1 is SGHNT, CDR2 YYREEE, per germline (reference sequence). Sequenced input: peripheral blood mononuclear cells. This rearrangement joins TRBV5-4 to TRBJ2-3; 8 bases match TRBD2. The clonotype originates from a person aged 18-70 years in good health. The DNA read from the CDR3 is TGTGCCAGCAGCTCATCTAGCGGGTTCAGCACAGATACG. This encodes CASSSSSGFSTDT. The full-length CDR3 reads as CASSSSSGFSTDTQYF. The entire variable domain, with the rest obtained from reference TRBV5-4 and TRBJ2-3, is as follows: ETGVTQSPTHLIKTRGQQVTLRCSSQSGHNTVSWYQQALGQGPQFIFQYYREEENGRGNFPPRFSGLQFPNYSSELNVNALELDDSALYLCASSSSSGFSTDTQYFGPGTRLTVL.